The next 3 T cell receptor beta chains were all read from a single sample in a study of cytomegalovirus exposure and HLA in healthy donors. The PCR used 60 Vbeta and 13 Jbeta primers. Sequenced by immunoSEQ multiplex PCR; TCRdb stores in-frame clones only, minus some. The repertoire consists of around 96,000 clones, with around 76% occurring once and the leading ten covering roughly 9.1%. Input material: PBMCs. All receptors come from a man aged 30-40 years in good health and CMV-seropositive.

For the CDR3, the DNA is TGTGCCAGCAGCCCCCATGGTCCCGGAGAGACCCAGTACTTC. Translation gives CASSPHGPGETQYF. J is TRBJ2-5 and V is TRBV4-2; D not certain. This CDR3 contains 14 residues. From germline, CDR1 is LGHNA and CDR2 YNFKEQ. Trimming pared 4 bases from V and 4 bases from J, leaving 13 bases between.

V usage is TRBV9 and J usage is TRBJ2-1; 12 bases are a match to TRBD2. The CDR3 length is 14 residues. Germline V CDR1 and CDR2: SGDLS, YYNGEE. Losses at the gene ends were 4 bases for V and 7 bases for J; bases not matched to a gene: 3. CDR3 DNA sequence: TGTGCCAGCAGCCCAGGACTAGCGGGGAATGAGCAGTTCTTC. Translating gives CASSPGLAGNEQFF.

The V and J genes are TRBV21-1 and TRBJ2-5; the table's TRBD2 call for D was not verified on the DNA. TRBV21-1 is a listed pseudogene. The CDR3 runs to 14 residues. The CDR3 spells CASSKPRGWETQYF. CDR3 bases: TGTGCCAGCAGCAAACCTCGGGGGTGGGAGACCCAGTACTTC.